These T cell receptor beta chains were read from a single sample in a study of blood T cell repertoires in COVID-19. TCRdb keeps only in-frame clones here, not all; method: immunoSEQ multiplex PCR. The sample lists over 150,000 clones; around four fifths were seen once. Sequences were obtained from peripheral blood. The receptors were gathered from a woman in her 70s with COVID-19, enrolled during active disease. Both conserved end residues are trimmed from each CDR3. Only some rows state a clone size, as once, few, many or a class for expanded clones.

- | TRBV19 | ATREQSSYNEQF
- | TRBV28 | ASSPSDRGKLHGGYT
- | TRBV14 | ASSDSGSLSYEQY
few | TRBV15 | ATSLIISTTGELF
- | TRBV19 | ASSPGQPNEKLF
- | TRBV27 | ASRGDGGILYGYT
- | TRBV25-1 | ASSEPGTIAASTDTQY
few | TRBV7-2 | ASSRGSNEKLF
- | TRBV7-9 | ASSLETGPYNSPLH
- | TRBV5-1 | ASSLGLVVASGLGMIETQY
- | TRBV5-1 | ASSPQEWREYGNIQY
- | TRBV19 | ASSSTSTSSYNEQF
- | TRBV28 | ASSSLGGVGTRDEQF
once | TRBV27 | ASSLSGQGAFFTGANVLT
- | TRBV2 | ASGPQGLHQETQY
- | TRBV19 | ASSDGTGGGIETQY
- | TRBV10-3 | AILTGTGVTDTQY
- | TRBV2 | ASRQGATDTQY
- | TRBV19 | ASSIAGQGDTGELF